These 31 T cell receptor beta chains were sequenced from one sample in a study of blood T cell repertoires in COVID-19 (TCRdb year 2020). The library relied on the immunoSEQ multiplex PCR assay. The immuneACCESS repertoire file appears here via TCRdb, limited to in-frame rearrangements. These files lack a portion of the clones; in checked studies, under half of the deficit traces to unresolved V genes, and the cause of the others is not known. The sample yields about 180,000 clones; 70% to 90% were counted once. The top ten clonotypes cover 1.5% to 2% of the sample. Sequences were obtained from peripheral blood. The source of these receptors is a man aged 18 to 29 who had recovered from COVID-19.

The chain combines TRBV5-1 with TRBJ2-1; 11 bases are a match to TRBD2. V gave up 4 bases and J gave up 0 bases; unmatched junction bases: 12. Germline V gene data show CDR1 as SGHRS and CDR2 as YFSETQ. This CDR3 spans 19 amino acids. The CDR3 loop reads CASSLRGLAEGGSYNEQFF. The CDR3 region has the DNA TGCGCCAGCAGCCTTAGGGGACTAGCGGAAGGGGGCTCCTACAATGAGCAGTTCTTC.

The CDR3 DNA reads as TGTGCCAGCAGCTCGTACCGGGACAGCATCTACGAGCAGTACTTC. Protein sequence: CASSSYRDSIYEQYF. The chain employs TRBV7-2 and TRBJ2-7; the match to TRBD1 covers 7 bases. After removal of 4 bases from V and 3 bases from J, the junction contained 9 bases not matched to a gene. The length of the CDR3 is 15 residues. Looked up from germline, CDR1 is SGHTA and CDR2 is FQGNSA.

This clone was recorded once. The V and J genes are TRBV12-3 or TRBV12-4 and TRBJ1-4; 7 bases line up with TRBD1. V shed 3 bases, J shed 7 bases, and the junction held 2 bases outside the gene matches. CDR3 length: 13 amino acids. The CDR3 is CASSFRQGEKLFF. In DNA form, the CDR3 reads TGTGCCAGCAGTTTTCGACAGGGTGAAAAACTGTTTTTT.

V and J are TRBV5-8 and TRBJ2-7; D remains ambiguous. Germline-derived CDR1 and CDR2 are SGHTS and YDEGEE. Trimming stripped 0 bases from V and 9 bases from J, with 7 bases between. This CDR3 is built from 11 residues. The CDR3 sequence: CASSLAPGQYF. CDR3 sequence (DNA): TGTGCCAGCAGCTTGGCCCCAGGGCAGTACTTC. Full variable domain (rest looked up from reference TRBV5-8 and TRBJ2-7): EAGVTQSPTHLIKTRGQQATLRCSPISGHTSVYWYQQALGLGLQFLLWYDEGEERNRGNFPPRFSGRQFPNYSSELNVNALELEDSALYLCASSLAPGQYFGPGTRLTVT.

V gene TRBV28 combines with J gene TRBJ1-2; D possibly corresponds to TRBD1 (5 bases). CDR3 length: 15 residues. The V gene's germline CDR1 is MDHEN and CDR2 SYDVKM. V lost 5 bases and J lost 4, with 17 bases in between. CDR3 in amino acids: CASSPSGLLSYGYTF. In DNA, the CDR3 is TGTGCCAGCAGTCCCTCGGGACTTTTGTCCTATGGCTACACCTTC.

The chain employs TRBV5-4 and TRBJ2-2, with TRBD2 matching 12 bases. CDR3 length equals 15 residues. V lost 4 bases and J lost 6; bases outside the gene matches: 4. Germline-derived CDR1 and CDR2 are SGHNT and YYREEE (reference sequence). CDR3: CASSPGTSGPGELFF. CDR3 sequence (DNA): TGTGCCAGCAGCCCCGGGACTAGCGGGCCCGGGGAGCTGTTTTTT.

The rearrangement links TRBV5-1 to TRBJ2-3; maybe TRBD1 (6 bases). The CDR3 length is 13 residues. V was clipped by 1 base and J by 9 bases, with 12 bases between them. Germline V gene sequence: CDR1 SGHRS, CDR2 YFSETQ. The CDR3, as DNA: TGCGCCAGCAGCTTGCTCAGGGGAGAGACGCAGTATTTT. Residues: CASSLLRGETQYF.

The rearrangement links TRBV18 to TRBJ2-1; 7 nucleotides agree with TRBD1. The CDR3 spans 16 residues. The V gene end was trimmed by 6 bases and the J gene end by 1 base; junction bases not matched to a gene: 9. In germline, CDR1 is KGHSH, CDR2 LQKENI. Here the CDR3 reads CASSLEGGASYNEQFF. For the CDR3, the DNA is TGTGCCAGCTCCCTCGAAGGGGGCGCATCCTACAATGAGCAGTTCTTC.

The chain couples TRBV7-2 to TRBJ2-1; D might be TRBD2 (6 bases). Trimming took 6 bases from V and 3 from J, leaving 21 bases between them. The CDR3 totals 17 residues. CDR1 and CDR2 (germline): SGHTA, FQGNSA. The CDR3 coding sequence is TGTGCCAGCAGACCCGGGGGACTGGCGGTTAACTACAATGAGCAGTTCTTC. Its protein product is CASRPGGLAVNYNEQFF.

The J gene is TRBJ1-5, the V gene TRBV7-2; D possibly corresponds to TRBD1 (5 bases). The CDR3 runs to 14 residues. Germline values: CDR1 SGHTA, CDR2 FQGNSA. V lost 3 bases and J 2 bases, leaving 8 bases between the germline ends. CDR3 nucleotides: TGTGCCAGCAGCTTGGGGGGAGGCAATCAGCCCCAGCATTTT. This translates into CASSLGGGNQPQHF.

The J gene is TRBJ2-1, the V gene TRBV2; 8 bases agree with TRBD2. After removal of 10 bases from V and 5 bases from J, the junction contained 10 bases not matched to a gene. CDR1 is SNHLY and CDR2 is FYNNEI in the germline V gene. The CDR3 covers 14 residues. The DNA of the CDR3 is TGTGCCACCCTCACTAGCGGATCGAACAATGAGCAGTTCTTC. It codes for CATLTSGSNNEQFF.

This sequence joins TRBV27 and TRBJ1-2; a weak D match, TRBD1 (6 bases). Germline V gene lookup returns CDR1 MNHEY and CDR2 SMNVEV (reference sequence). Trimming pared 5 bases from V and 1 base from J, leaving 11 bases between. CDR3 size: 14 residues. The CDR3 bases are TGTGCCAGCAGTCAGGGCAGGGGTAACTATGGCTACACCTTC. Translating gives CASSQGRGNYGYTF.

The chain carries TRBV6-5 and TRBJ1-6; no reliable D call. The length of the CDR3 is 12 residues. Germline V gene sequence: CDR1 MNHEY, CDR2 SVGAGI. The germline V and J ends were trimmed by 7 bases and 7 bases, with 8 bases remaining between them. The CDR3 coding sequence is TGTGCCAGCACGGGGTTGAATTCACCCCTCCACTTT. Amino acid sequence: CASTGLNSPLHF.

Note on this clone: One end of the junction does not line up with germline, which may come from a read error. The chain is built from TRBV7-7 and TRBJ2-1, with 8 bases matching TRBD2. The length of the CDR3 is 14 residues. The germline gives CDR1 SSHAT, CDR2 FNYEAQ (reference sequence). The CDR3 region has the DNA TGTGCTAGCAGCTTCGGACTAGCCGAGGGGGAGCAGTTCTTC. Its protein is CASSFGLAEGEQFF.

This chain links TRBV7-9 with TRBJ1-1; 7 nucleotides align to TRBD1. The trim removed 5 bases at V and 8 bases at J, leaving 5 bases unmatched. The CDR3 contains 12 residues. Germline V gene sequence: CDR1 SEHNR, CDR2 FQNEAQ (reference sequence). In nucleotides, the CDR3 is TGTGCCAGCAGCCCGACAGGGAGAGAAGCTTTCTTT. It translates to CASSPTGREAFF.

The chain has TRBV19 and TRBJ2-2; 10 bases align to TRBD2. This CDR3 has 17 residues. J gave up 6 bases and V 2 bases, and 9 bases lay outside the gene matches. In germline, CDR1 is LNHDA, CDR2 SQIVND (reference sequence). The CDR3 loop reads CASSINRAGGPAGELFF. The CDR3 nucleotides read TGTGCCAGTAGTATAAATCGAGCGGGAGGGCCCGCCGGGGAGCTGTTTTTT.

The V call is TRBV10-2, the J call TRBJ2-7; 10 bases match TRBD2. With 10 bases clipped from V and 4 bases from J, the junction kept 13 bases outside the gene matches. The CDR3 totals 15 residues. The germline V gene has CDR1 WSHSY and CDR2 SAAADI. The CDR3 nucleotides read TGCGCCACCAGAAGGGAGCGGGAGGGGAATTACGAGCAGTACTTC. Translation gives CATRREREGNYEQYF.

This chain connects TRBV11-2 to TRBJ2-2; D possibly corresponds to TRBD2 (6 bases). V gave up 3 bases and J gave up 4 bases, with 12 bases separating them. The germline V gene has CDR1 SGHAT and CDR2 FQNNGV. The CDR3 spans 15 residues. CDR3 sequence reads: CASSLRGVGTGELFF. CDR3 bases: TGTGCCAGCAGCTTGCGGGGAGTCGGCACCGGGGAGCTGTTTTTT.

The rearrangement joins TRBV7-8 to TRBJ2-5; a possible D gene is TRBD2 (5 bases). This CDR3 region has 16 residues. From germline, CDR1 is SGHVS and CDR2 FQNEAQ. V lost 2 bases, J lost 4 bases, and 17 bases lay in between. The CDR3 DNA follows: TGTGCCAGCAGCTTAAGAGGGCCACCCGATCGAGAGACCCAGTACTTC. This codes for CASSLRGPPDRETQYF.

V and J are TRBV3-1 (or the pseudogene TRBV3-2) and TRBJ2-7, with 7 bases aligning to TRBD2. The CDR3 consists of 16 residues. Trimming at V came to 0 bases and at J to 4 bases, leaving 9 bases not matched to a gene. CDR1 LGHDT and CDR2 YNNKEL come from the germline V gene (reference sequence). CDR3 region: CASSQDLVRELYEQYF. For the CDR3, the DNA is TGTGCCAGCAGCCAAGATCTTGTGCGGGAGCTATACGAGCAGTACTTC.

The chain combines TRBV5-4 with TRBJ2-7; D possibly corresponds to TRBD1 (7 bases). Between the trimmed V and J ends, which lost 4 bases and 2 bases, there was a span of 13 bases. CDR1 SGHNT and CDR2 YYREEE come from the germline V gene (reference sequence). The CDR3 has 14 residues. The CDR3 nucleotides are TGTGCCAGCAGCCCGGGGGACAGCCCCTACGAGCAGTACTTC. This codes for CASSPGDSPYEQYF.

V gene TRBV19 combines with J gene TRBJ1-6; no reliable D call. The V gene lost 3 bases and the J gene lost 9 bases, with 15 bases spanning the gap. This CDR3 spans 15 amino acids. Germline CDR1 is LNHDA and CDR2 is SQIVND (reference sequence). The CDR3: CASSMFSRGSSPLHF. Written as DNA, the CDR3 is TGTGCCAGTAGTATGTTCAGCCGGGGTAGTTCACCCCTCCACTTT.

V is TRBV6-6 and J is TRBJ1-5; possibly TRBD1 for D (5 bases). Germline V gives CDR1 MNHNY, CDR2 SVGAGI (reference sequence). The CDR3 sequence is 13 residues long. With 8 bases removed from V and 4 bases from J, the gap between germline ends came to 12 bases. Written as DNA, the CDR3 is TGTGCCAGCGGGGCACCAACTAATCAGCCCCAGCATTTT. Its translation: CASGAPTNQPQHF.

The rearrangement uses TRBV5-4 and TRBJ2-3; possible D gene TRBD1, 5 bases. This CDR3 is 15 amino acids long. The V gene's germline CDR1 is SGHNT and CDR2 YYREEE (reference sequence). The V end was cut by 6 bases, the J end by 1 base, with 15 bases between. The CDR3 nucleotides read TGTGCCAGCACCCCCCAGGGTATCCGCACAGATACGCAGTATTTT. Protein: CASTPQGIRTDTQYF.

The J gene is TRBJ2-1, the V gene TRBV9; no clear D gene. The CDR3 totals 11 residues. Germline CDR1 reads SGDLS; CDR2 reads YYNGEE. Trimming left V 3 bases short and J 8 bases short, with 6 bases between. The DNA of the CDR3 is TGTGCCAGCAGCGCCCGTGATGAGCAGTTCTTC. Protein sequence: CASSARDEQFF.

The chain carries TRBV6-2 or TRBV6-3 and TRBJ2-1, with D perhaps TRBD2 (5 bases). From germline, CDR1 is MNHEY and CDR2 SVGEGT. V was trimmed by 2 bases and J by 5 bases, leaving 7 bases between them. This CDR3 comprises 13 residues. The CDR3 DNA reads TGTGCCAGCAGTTACGACTATAACAATGAGCAGTTCTTC. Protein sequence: CASSYDYNNEQFF.

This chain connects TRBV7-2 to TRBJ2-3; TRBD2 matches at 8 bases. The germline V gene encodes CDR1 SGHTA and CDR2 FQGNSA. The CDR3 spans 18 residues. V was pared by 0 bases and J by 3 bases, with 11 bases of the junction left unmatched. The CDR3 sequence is CASSLAPTGTRRTDTQYF. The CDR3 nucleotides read TGTGCCAGCAGCTTAGCACCCACCGGGACTAGACGGACAGATACGCAGTATTTT.

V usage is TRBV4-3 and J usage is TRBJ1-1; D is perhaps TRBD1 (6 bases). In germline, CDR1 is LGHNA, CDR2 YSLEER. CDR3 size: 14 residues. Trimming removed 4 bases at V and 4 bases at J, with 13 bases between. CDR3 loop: CASSLNRVTTEAFF. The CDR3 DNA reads TGCGCCAGCAGCCTAAACAGGGTTACCACTGAAGCTTTCTTT.

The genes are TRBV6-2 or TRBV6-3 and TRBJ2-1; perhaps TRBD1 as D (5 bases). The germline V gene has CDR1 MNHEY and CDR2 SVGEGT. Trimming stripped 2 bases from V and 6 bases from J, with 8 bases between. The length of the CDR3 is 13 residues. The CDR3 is CASSYGRVNEQFF. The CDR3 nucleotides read TGTGCCAGCAGTTACGGCAGGGTCAATGAGCAGTTCTTC.

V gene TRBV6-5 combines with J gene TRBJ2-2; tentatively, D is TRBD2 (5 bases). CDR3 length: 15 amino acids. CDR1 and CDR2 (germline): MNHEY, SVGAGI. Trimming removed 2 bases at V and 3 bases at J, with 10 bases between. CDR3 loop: CASSYNAGDTGELFF. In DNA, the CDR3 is TGTGCCAGCAGTTACAACGCCGGGGACACCGGGGAGCTGTTTTTT.

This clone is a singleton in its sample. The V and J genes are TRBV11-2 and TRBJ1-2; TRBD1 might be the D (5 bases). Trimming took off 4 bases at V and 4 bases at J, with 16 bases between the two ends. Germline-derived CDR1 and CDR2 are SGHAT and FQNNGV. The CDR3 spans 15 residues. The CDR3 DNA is TGTGCCAGCAGCTCAGAGGCAGGGTATATCTATGGCTACACCTTC. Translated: CASSSEAGYIYGYTF. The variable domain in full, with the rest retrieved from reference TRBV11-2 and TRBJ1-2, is EAGVAQSPRYKIIEKRQSVAFWCNPISGHATLYWYQQILGQGPKLLIQFQNNGVVDDSQLPKDRFSAERLKGVDSTLKIQPAKLEDSAVYLCASSSEAGYIYGYTFGSGTRLTVV.